These T cell receptor beta chains were read from a single sample in a study of tumor and adjacent non-tumor tissue in lung cancer. TCRdb itself ran the multiplex PCR reads through MiXCR, one entry per CDR3 protein. The table lists about 200,000 distinct CDR3 sequences, 70% to 75% of them singletons. Sequencing used lung tumor tissue. The receptors come from a man between 60 and 75 years old with non-small cell lung cancer. Both conserved end residues are part of each CDR3. The D gene is left open where the match is weak. Rows give clone size only sometimes, using once, few, many, or a class for an expanded clone.

J: TRBJ2-3
size: NA
D: TRBD1
V: TRBV4-3
CDR3: CASSRGQGETDTQYF
DNA: TGCGCCAGCAGCCGAGGACAGGGGGAGACCGATACGCAGTATTTT

J: TRBJ1-1
size: NA
D: NA
V: TRBV6-5
CDR3: CASSYAGRTEAFF
DNA: TGTGCCAGCAGTTACGCGGGGAGAACTGAAGCTTTCTTT

J: TRBJ2-5
size: many
D: TRBD2
V: TRBV11-3
CDR3: CASSLKVGTSIRETQYF
DNA: TGTGCCAGCAGTTTAAAGGTCGGGACTAGCATCCGGGAGACCCAGTACTTC

J: TRBJ2-5
size: NA
D: TRBD1
V: TRBV29-1
CDR3: CSVGTGQTLYF
DNA: TGCAGCGTTGGGACAGGACAGACCCTGTACTTC

J: TRBJ1-1
size: NA
D: NA
V: TRBV6-5
CDR3: CATRRASIITEAFF
DNA: TGTGCCACCAGGAGGGCCTCTATCATCACTGAAGCTTTCTTT

J: TRBJ2-5
size: NA
D: NA
V: TRBV20-1
CDR3: CSASPLGMDKETHYF
DNA: TGCAGTGCTAGCCCATTGGGGATGGACAAAGAGACTCATTACTTC

J: TRBJ2-3
size: NA
D: NA
V: TRBV28
CDR3: CASSSPPEHTDTQYF
DNA: TGTGCCAGCAGTTCCCCCCCGGAGCACACAGATACGCAGTATTTT

J: TRBJ1-6
size: NA
D: NA
V: TRBV20-1
CDR3: CSARWQGNNTPLHF
DNA: TGCAGTGCTAGGTGGCAAGGGAATAATACACCCCTCCACTTT

J: TRBJ1-4
size: NA
D: NA
V: TRBV12-3/TRBV12-4
CDR3: CASSLNGGDEKLVF
DNA: TGTGCCAGCAGTTTAAACGGGGGGGATGAAAAACTGGTTTTT

J: TRBJ2-3
size: NA
D: TRBD1
V: TRBV6-1
CDR3: CASSEDRDTDTQYF
DNA: TGTGCCAGCAGCGAGGACAGGGATACAGATACGCAGTATTTT

J: TRBJ2-1
size: NA
D: NA
V: TRBV5-6
CDR3: CASSEDSRYNEQFF
DNA: TGTGCCAGCAGCGAGGACAGCCGCTACAATGAGCAGTTCTTC

J: TRBJ2-3
size: few
D: NA
V: TRBV5-5
CDR3: CASSSMFGAGTDTQYF
DNA: TGTGCCAGCAGCTCGATGTTCGGGGCGGGCACAGATACGCAGTATTTT

J: TRBJ1-5
size: NA
D: NA
V: TRBV20-1
CDR3: CSAKTGTTNQSQHF
DNA: TGCAGTGCGAAAACAGGGACTACCAATCAGTCCCAGCATTTT

J: TRBJ1-2
size: few
D: NA
V: TRBV30
CDR3: CAWSMAFDGYTF
DNA: TGTGCCTGGAGTATGGCCTTTGATGGCTACACCTTC

J: TRBJ2-3
size: NA
D: TRBD2
V: TRBV11-2
CDR3: CATSLAGATYTLYF
DNA: TGTGCCACCAGTCTAGCGGGGGCCACATATACGCTGTATTTT

J: TRBJ2-5
size: NA
D: NA
V: TRBV6-4
CDR3: CANSETEETQYF
DNA: TGTGCCAACAGTGAAACAGAAGAGACCCAGTACTTC

J: TRBJ2-2
size: few
D: NA
V: TRBV12-3/TRBV12-4
CDR3: CASKADSHTGELFF
DNA: TGTGCCAGCAAGGCGGACAGTCACACCGGGGAGCTGTTTTTT

J: TRBJ2-7
size: few
D: TRBD2
V: TRBV5-6
CDR3: CASKAPGGKAYEQYF
DNA: TGTGCCAGCAAAGCCCCGGGGGGGAAAGCCTACGAGCAGTACTTC

J: TRBJ2-3
size: NA
D: TRBD1
V: TRBV6-2/TRBV6-3
CDR3: CASSSGQGNQPQYF
DNA: TGTGCCAGCAGTAGCGGACAGGGCAATCAGCCCCAGTATTTT

J: TRBJ1-2
size: NA
D: NA
V: TRBV6-6
CDR3: CASTLDGASYGYTF
DNA: TGCGCCAGCACCTTAGACGGGGCAAGCTATGGCTACACCTTC

J: TRBJ2-1
size: NA
D: NA
V: TRBV6-5
CDR3: CASSYSGDPRDEQFF
DNA: TGTGCCAGCAGTTACTCGGGTGACCCTAGGGATGAGCAGTTCTTC

J: TRBJ2-3
size: NA
D: TRBD1
V: TRBV7-9
CDR3: CASTLGQSTDTQYF
DNA: TGTGCCAGCACCTTGGGACAGAGCACAGATACGCAGTATTTC

J: TRBJ2-1
size: NA
D: TRBD2
V: TRBV6-2/TRBV6-3
CDR3: CASNYPTSGRSLAYNEQFF
DNA: TGTGCCAGCAATTACCCGACTAGCGGGAGGTCCCTGGCTTACAATGAGCAGTTCTTC

J: TRBJ1-2
size: NA
D: NA
V: TRBV5-6
CDR3: CASGLMYGYTF
DNA: TGTGCCAGCGGCCTGATGTATGGCTACACCTTC

J: TRBJ2-3
size: once
D: TRBD1
V: TRBV4-1
CDR3: CASNQRGGQGKDTQYF
DNA: TGCGCCAGCAACCAACGGGGTGGACAGGGGAAAGATACGCAGTATTTT

J: TRBJ2-7
size: once
D: TRBD2
V: TRBV7-9
CDR3: CASSLWGGLKDEQCF
DNA: TGTGCCAGCAGCTTATGGGGAGGGCTCAAGGACGAGCAGTGCTTC

J: TRBJ2-2
size: NA
D: NA
V: TRBV6-4
CDR3: CASSERSTGELFF
DNA: TGTGCCAGCAGTGAACGGAGCACCGGGGAGCTGTTTTTT

J: TRBJ2-1
size: NA
D: TRBD2
V: TRBV5-6
CDR3: CASTPLRLAQQFF
DNA: TGTGCCAGCACCCCTCTTCGACTAGCCCAGCAGTTCTTC

J: TRBJ2-3
size: NA
D: TRBD2
V: TRBV5-6
CDR3: CAGSARLAGFTDTQYF
DNA: TGTGCCGGCAGCGCCCGACTAGCGGGCTTTACAGATACGCAGTATTTT

J: TRBJ2-7
size: NA
D: NA
V: TRBV6-5
CDR3: CASSYTSTGASYVQYF
DNA: TGTGCCAGCAGTTACACCTCGACAGGTGCCTCCTACGTTCAGTACTTC

J: TRBJ2-3
size: medium-sized
D: TRBD2
V: TRBV11-3
CDR3: CASSLGRVGGDTQYF
DNA: TGTGCCAGCAGCTTGGGGAGGGTCGGTGGAGATACGCAGTATTTT

J: TRBJ2-1
size: many
D: NA
V: TRBV20-1
CDR3: CSATPSSYNEQFF
DNA: TGCAGTGCTACCCCGAGCTCCTACAATGAGCAGTTCTTC

J: TRBJ2-2
size: NA
D: NA
V: TRBV4-2
CDR3: CASSQEQSWELFF
DNA: TGTGCCAGCAGCCAAGAACAATCCTGGGAGCTGTTTTTT

J: TRBJ2-1
size: NA
D: NA
V: TRBV4-1
CDR3: CASSQGGYNEQFF
DNA: TGCGCCAGCAGCCAAGGGGGTTACAATGAGCAGTTCTTC

J: TRBJ1-2
size: NA
D: NA
V: TRBV5-5
CDR3: CASSLPGRAYGYTF
DNA: TGTGCCAGCAGCCTTCCGGGCAGGGCCTATGGCTACACCTTC

J: TRBJ1-1
size: few
D: NA
V: TRBV29-1
CDR3: CSVDGGGNTEAFF
DNA: TGCAGCGTTGACGGCGGCGGGAACACTGAAGCTTTCTTT

J: TRBJ2-4
size: NA
D: NA
V: TRBV20-1
CDR3: CTARDLGQSKNIQYF
DNA: TGCACTGCTAGAGATCTAGGACAGTCTAAAAACATTCAGTATTTC

J: TRBJ1-1
size: NA
D: NA
V: TRBV20-1
CDR3: CSARSSLFETESFF
DNA: TGCAGTGCTAGATCCAGTCTCTTTGAAACTGAATCTTTCTTT

J: TRBJ1-1
size: once
D: TRBD1
V: TRBV11-2
CDR3: CASSFPGQVGALF
DNA: TGTGCCAGCAGCTTCCCGGGACAGGTTGGAGCTTTGTTT

J: TRBJ1-1
size: NA
D: TRBD1
V: TRBV20-1
CDR3: CSAFNMGQTNTEAFF
DNA: TGCAGTGCTTTTAATATGGGACAGACTAACACTGAAGCTTTCTTT

J: TRBJ1-5
size: many
D: NA
V: TRBV6-1
CDR3: CASSGFGNQPQHF
DNA: TGTGCCAGCAGTGGATTCGGCAATCAGCCCCAGCATTTT

J: TRBJ1-6
size: NA
D: NA
V: TRBV11-2
CDR3: CASSLDREGSPLHF
DNA: TGTGCCAGCAGCTTAGATAGGGAAGGGTCACCCCTCCACTTT